These 23 T cell receptor beta chains were sequenced from one sample in a study of cytomegalovirus exposure and HLA in healthy donors. Researchers ran the PCR with 60 Vbeta and 13 Jbeta primers. Sequencing used immunoSEQ multiplex PCR; TCRdb keeps in-frame clones, though not all of them. Here the sample spans 100,000 to 150,000 clones, roughly 75% being singletons. The source material was PBMCs. These TCRs come from a female donor in good health and CMV-seronegative.

A few counts support this clone. V gene TRBV5-4 combines with J gene TRBJ2-3; TRBD2 aligns across 9 bases. V gave up 0 bases and J gave up 5 bases; unmatched junction bases: 4. The CDR3 totals 15 residues. Germline lookup yields CDR1 SGHNT and CDR2 YYREEE (reference sequence). The CDR3 region has the DNA TGTGCCAGCAGCTTGGAGGGACTAGCTGGAGATACGCAGTATTTT. This gives the protein CASSLEGLAGDTQYF.

The CDR3 DNA reads as TGTGCCAGCCTAGCGTACAATGAGCAGTTCTTC. Residues: CASLAYNEQFF. This chain links TRBV5-6 with TRBJ2-1, with D tentatively TRBD2 (6 bases). The CDR3 has 11 residues. Germline loops: CDR1 SGHDT, CDR2 YYEEEE. Trimming took off 7 bases at V and 4 bases at J, with 6 bases between the two ends. Complete variable domain (other parts from reference TRBV5-6 and TRBJ2-1): DAGVTQSPTHLIKTRGQQVTLRCSPKSGHDTVSWYQQALGQGPQFIFQYYEEEERQRGNFPDRFSGHQFPNYSSELNVNALLLGDSALYLCASLAYNEQFFGPGTRLTVL.

This sequence joins TRBV6-5 and TRBJ1-1; D is perhaps TRBD1 (5 bases). Trimming took off 4 bases at V and 0 bases at J, with 12 bases between the two ends. Per germline, CDR1 MNHEY and CDR2 SVGAGI. The CDR3 has 15 residues. The CDR3 reads CASSLTPRVNTEAFF. The CDR3 DNA reads as TGTGCCAGCAGTTTGACTCCCAGGGTGAACACTGAAGCTTTCTTT.

The CDR3 region is CASSESPGTAGYTF. As DNA, the CDR3 is TGCGCCAGCAGTGAGTCGCCCGGGACAGCTGGCTACACCTTC. The chain joins TRBV10-2 to TRBJ1-2, with TRBD1 identical over 7 bases. The CDR3 length is 14 residues. V was pared by 0 bases and J by 7 bases, with 5 bases of the junction left unmatched. Germline V CDR1 and CDR2: WSHSY, SAAADI.

The V call is TRBV5-1, the J call TRBJ1-2; unclear D gene. The CDR3 consists of 15 residues. The V and J ends lost 0 bases and 2 bases respectively, with 11 bases between them. Germline CDR1 and CDR2: SGHRS and YFSETQ. The CDR3 bases are TGCGCCAGCAGCTTGGGGTTCGGGGAGAACTATGGCTACACCTTC. This translates into CASSLGFGENYGYTF.

This chain connects TRBV19 to TRBJ1-1, with D perhaps TRBD1 (5 bases). From germline, CDR1 is LNHDA and CDR2 SQIVND (reference sequence). The CDR3 spans 16 residues. Between the trimmed V and J ends, which lost 1 base and 1 base, there was a span of 13 bases. CDR3 sequence: CASSIARAAPNTEAFF. The DNA for the CDR3 is TGTGCCAGTAGTATAGCCAGGGCGGCCCCGAACACTGAAGCTTTCTTT.

This clone has just one count. The chain uses TRBV10-3 and TRBJ2-1, with TRBD2 matching over 11 bases. V trimming: 7 bases; J trimming: 0 bases; junction bases outside the gene matches: 5. The CDR3 consists of 16 residues. Germline CDR1 ENHRY, CDR2 SYGVKD. The CDR3 nucleotides are TGTGCCATCAAAGAGGGACTAGCGGACTCCTACAATGAGCAGTTCTTC. Protein sequence: CAIKEGLADSYNEQFF.

This rearrangement joins TRBV15 to TRBJ2-1; TRBD1 aligns across 8 bases. This CDR3 has 14 amino acids. CDR1 is LNHNV and CDR2 is YYDKDF in the germline V gene (reference sequence). V was pared by 0 bases and J by 8 bases, with 3 bases of the junction left unmatched. For the CDR3, the DNA is TGTGCCACCAGCAGAGATCCAGGGGGCCATGAGCAGTTCTTC. Residues: CATSRDPGGHEQFF.

V and J are TRBV11-2 and TRBJ2-2; D perhaps matches TRBD2 (5 bases). Per germline, CDR1 SGHAT and CDR2 FQNNGV. V lost 4 bases and J 4 bases, leaving 16 bases between the germline ends. This CDR3 has 16 amino acids. The CDR3 nucleotides are TGTGCCAGCAGCTCCTGGTCCCGGAGGAGCACCGGGGAGCTGTTTTTT. Amino acid sequence: CASSSWSRRSTGELFF. Drawing the rest from reference TRBV11-2 and TRBJ2-2, the complete variable domain is EAGVAQSPRYKIIEKRQSVAFWCNPISGHATLYWYQQILGQGPKLLIQFQNNGVVDDSQLPKDRFSAERLKGVDSTLKIQPAKLEDSAVYLCASSSWSRRSTGELFFGEGSRLTVL.

The chain couples TRBV6-1 to TRBJ1-4; tentatively, D is TRBD1 (5 bases). Trimming took 5 bases from V and 10 from J, leaving 14 bases between them. The length of the CDR3 is 13 residues. Germline lookup yields CDR1 MNHNS and CDR2 SASEGT. The CDR3 DNA follows: TGTGCCAGCAGTAACCTCAGGGATGGAAAACTGTTTTTT. Amino acids: CASSNLRDGKLFF.

This clone occurred a few times. This chain uses TRBV30 with TRBJ1-3; 8 positions match TRBD1. This CDR3 spans 14 amino acids. V lost 8 bases to trimming and J lost 2 bases; unmatched junction nucleotides: 8. Germline V gene sequence: CDR1 GTSNPN, CDR2 SVGIG (reference sequence). The CDR3: CAGGDRGTGNTIYF. The CDR3 DNA sequence: TGTGCCGGGGGAGACAGGGGTACTGGAAACACCATATATTTT.

This clone was observed a single time. The chain couples TRBV4-2 to TRBJ2-5; 9 bases agree with TRBD2. This CDR3 has 14 residues. V lost 1 base, J lost 9 bases, and 6 bases stayed unmatched. CDR1 and CDR2 (germline): LGHNA, YNFKEQ. CDR3 DNA: TGTGCCAGCAGCCAAGGCGGGGGGGGCTTGGCCCAGTACTTC. Translating gives CASSQGGGGLAQYF.

V usage is TRBV6-1 and J usage is TRBJ2-7; TRBD1 matches at 9 bases. Germline CDR1 is MNHNS and CDR2 is SASEGT. The CDR3 extends over 13 amino acids. After removal of 10 bases from V and 3 bases from J, the junction contained 7 bases not matched to a gene. CDR3 nucleotide sequence: TGTGCCACACAGGGGGCTAGAAGCTACGAGCAGTACTTC. It translates to CATQGARSYEQYF.

This chain joins TRBV6-1 and TRBJ2-1; weak D call: TRBD1 (7 bases). The germline V gene encodes CDR1 MNHNS and CDR2 SASEGT. This CDR3 region has 15 residues. V was trimmed by 5 bases and J by 10 bases, leaving 21 bases between them. The CDR3 loop is CASSSQTGRTYEQFF. CDR3 in DNA: TGTGCCAGCAGTTCTCAGACAGGGAGGACTTACGAGCAGTTCTTC.

This clone was counted between two and nine times. The rearrangement uses TRBV6-5 and TRBJ2-2; 9 nucleotides align to TRBD2. The junction had 8 bases not matched to a gene; V was cut back by 0 bases and J by 9 bases. In germline, CDR1 is MNHEY, CDR2 SVGAGI. The CDR3 has 16 amino acids. The CDR3, as DNA: TGTGCCAGCAGTTACTCCCTAGCGGGAAGGCCCCGGGAGCTGTTTTTT. It specifies CASSYSLAGRPRELFF.

The gene calls are TRBV18 and TRBJ2-7; a weak D match, TRBD1 (5 bases). This CDR3 comprises 12 residues. Trimming removed 3 bases at V and 9 bases at J, with 12 bases between. The germline V gene has CDR1 KGHSH and CDR2 LQKENI. CDR3 in amino acids: CASSPEGVGQYF. In DNA form, the CDR3 reads TGTGCCAGCTCACCTGAAGGGGTCGGGCAGTACTTC.

The chain couples TRBV19 to TRBJ2-4; 9 bases match TRBD1. This CDR3 comprises 15 residues. Trimming at V came to 6 bases and at J to 3 bases, leaving 6 bases not matched to a gene. The germline CDR1 and CDR2 sequences are LNHDA and SQIVND (reference sequence). The CDR3 DNA reads TGTGCCAGTAGGGGACAGGGACTCGTCAAAAACATTCAGTACTTC. This translates into CASRGQGLVKNIQYF.

The rearrangement joins TRBV7-2 to TRBJ2-7; the match to TRBD2 covers 11 bases. Germline V gene sequence: CDR1 SGHTA, CDR2 FQGNSA. This CDR3 is 15 amino acids long. With V trimmed by 6 bases and J by 4 bases, 8 bases remained unmatched. The CDR3 loop is CASRDSGRAVYEQYF. CDR3 bases: TGTGCCAGCAGAGATAGCGGGAGGGCCGTTTACGAGCAGTACTTC.

This chain joins TRBV9 and TRBJ2-1; TRBD2 might be the D (5 bases). Trimming left V 4 bases short and J 7 bases short, with 12 bases between. Germline values: CDR1 SGDLS, CDR2 YYNGEE. The CDR3 runs to 13 residues. The CDR3 reads CASSPPGWNEQFF. The CDR3 DNA sequence: TGTGCCAGCAGCCCCCCGGGGTGGAATGAGCAGTTCTTC.

The rearrangement links TRBV6-6 to TRBJ1-1, with D tentatively TRBD1 (5 bases). The length of the CDR3 is 14 residues. Trimming took off 8 bases at V and 0 bases at J, with 13 bases between the two ends. Per germline, CDR1 MNHNY and CDR2 SVGAGI (reference sequence). The CDR3 sequence: CASRGGDMNTEAFF. The CDR3 DNA is TGTGCCAGCCGGGGGGGGGATATGAACACTGAAGCTTTCTTT.

The V call is TRBV19, the J call TRBJ2-5; a weak D match, TRBD1 (5 bases). The CDR3 extends over 12 amino acids. Germline lookup yields CDR1 LNHDA and CDR2 SQIVND (reference sequence). Trimming took off 9 bases at V and 0 bases at J, with 8 bases between the two ends. The DNA for the CDR3 is TGTGCCAGCGGACAAAACCAAGAGACCCAGTACTTC. It yields the protein CASGQNQETQYF.

This clone was observed a single time. The chain employs TRBV19 and TRBJ1-1, with D perhaps matching TRBD1 (5 bases). This CDR3 has 16 residues. Trimming shortened V by 6 bases and J by 1 base, and 18 bases separated the two germline ends. Per germline, CDR1 LNHDA and CDR2 SQIVND (reference sequence). The CDR3 spells CASSDRYGAKNTEAFF. DNA for the CDR3: TGTGCCAGTAGCGACCGATATGGGGCGAAGAACACTGAAGCTTTCTTT.

The rearrangement links TRBV10-1 to TRBJ2-7; possible D gene TRBD1, 6 bases. Trimming cost V 6 bases and J 6 bases, with 12 bases left between them. The CDR3 extends over 12 amino acids. The germline V gene encodes CDR1 WNHNN and CDR2 SYGVQD (reference sequence). The CDR3 here is CASRDRTSEQYF. The CDR3 DNA follows: TGCGCCAGCAGGGACAGAACGTCCGAGCAGTACTTC.